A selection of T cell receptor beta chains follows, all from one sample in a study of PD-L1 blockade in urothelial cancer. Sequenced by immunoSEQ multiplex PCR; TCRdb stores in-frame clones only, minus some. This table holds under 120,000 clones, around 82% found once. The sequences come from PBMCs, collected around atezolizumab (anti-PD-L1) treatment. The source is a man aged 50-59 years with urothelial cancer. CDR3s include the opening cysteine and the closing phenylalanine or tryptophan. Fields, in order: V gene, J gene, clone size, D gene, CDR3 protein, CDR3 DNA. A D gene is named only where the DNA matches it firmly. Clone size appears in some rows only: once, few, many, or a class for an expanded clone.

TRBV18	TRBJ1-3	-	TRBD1	CASSPYATGRDTVGNTIYF	TGTGCCAGCTCACCATACGCGACAGGGAGAGATACCGTCGGAAACACCATATATTTT
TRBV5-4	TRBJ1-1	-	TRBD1	CASSLDYSGGNTEAFF	TGTGCCAGCAGCTTGGATTATTCAGGGGGGAACACTGAAGCTTTCTTT
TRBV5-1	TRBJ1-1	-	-	CASSSGAGSWRAEAFF	TGCGCCAGCAGCTCGGGCGCGGGGTCCTGGAGGGCTGAAGCTTTCTTT
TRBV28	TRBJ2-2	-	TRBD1	CASNRGRTGELFF	TGTGCCAGTAACAGGGGGCGCACCGGGGAGCTGTTTTTT
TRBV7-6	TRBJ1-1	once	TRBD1	CASSSTGTANTEAFF	TGTGCCAGCAGCTCCACGGGGACAGCTAACACTGAAGCTTTCTTT
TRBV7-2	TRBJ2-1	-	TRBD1	CASSSGQYNEQFF	TGTGCCAGCAGCTCGGGACAGTACAATGAGCAGTTCTTC
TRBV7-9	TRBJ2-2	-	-	CASSLGDGSGELFF	TGTGCCAGCAGCTTAGGGGACGGGAGCGGAGAGCTGTTTTTT
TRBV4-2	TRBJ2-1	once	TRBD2	CASSQQILAGGSSYNEQFF	TGTGCCAGCAGCCAACAAATCCTAGCGGGAGGCAGCTCCTACAATGAGCAGTTCTTC
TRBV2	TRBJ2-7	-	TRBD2	CADKPREGQYEQYF	TGTGCCGATAAACCCCGGGAGGGCCAGTACGAGCAGTACTTC
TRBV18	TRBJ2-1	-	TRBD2	CASSPPWTGGNEQFF	TGTGCCAGCTCACCACCGTGGACGGGGGGGAATGAGCAGTTCTTC
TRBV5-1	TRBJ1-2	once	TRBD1	CASSSSQGNYGYTF	TGCGCCAGCAGCAGCTCACAGGGGAACTATGGCTACACCTTC
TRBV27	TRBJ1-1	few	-	CASSLGGNTEAFF	TGTGCCAGCAGTTTGGGAGGCAACACTGAAGCTTTCTTT
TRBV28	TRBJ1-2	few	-	CASSGGLGSNYGYTF	TGTGCCAGCAGTGGAGGATTAGGGAGTAACTATGGCTACACCTTC
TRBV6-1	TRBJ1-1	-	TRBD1	CASRTLGQGTEAFF	TGTGCCAGCAGAACATTAGGACAGGGGACTGAAGCTTTCTTT
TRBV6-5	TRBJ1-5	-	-	CASSYSIASNQPQHF	TGTGCCAGCAGTTACTCGATAGCTAGCAATCAGCCCCAGCATTTT
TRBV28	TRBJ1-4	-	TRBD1	CASSWTGGKEKLFF	TGTGCCAGCAGTTGGACAGGGGGCAAAGAAAAACTGTTTTTT
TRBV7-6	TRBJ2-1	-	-	CASSRTVSLSEQFF	TGTGCCAGCAGTAGGACAGTTAGTTTAAGTGAGCAGTTCTTC
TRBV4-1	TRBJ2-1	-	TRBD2	CASSQDLASGRAWSYEQFF	TGCGCCAGCAGCCAAGATCTGGCTAGCGGGAGGGCCTGGTCGTATGAGCAGTTCTTC
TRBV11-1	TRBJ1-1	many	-	CASSLAFGNTEAFF	TGTGCCAGCAGCTTAGCCTTCGGGAACACTGAAGCTTTCTTT
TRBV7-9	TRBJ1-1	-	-	CASSRSMNTEAFF	TGTGCCAGCAGCCGGAGCATGAACACTGAAGCTTTCTTT
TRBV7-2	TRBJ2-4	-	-	CASSPQGNGAKNIQYF	TGTGCCAGCAGCCCCCAGGGTAATGGGGCCAAAAACATTCAGTACTTC
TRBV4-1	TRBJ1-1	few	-	CASSQEPGGTEAFF	TGCGCCAGCAGCCAAGAGCCGGGAGGCACTGAAGCTTTCTTT
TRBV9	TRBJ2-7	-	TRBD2	CASSVAGRANEQYF	TGTGCCAGCAGCGTAGCCGGGAGGGCTAACGAGCAGTACTTC
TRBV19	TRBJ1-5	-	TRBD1	CASSIGGDRGHQPQHF	TGTGCCAGTAGTATAGGTGGGGACAGGGGCCATCAGCCCCAGCATTTT
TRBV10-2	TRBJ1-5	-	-	CASSVGDQPQHF	TGCGCCAGCAGTGTCGGGGATCAGCCCCAGCATTTT
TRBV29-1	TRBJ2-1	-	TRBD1	CSVGGDSDNEQFF	TGCAGCGTTGGAGGGGACAGCGACAATGAGCAGTTCTTC
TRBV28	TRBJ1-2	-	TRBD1	CASSRDRGLYYGYTF	TGTGCCAGCAGTCGGGACAGGGGGTTATACTATGGCTACACCTTC
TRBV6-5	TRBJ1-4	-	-	CASSAQGLASEKLFF	TGTGCCAGCAGCGCACAGGGTCTTGCGAGCGAAAAACTGTTTTTT
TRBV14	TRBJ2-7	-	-	CASSQLLGPYEQYF	TGTGCCAGCAGCCAATTGCTGGGCCCCTACGAGCAGTACTTC
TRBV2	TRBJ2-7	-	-	CASSDNRVLEEQYF	TGTGCCAGCAGTGATAACAGGGTCCTAGAGGAGCAGTACTTC